The next 22 T cell receptor beta chains were all read from a single sample in a study of blood T cell repertoires in COVID-19. Method: immunoSEQ multiplex PCR; TCRdb's copy keeps in-frame clones and lacks some. The sample lists 200,000 to 250,000 clones, under 95% occurring once. Sequenced sample: peripheral blood. Every receptor here comes from a man aged 25-40 years with acute or convalescent COVID-19.

The V call is TRBV11-2, the J call TRBJ1-3, with D possibly being TRBD1 (6 bases). Germline CDR1 SGHAT, CDR2 FQNNGV. V was shortened by 6 bases and J by 7 bases, with 19 bases between the two germline ends. This CDR3 contains 15 residues. The CDR3 protein is CASRLRPGHQNTIYF. The CDR3 bases are TGTGCCAGCAGACTCCGCCCGGGACACCAGAACACCATATATTTT.

The chain is built from TRBV7-2 and TRBJ2-7; 10 bases line up with TRBD2. The CDR3 covers 15 residues. CDR1 is SGHTA, CDR2 FQGNSA, per germline. Losses at the gene ends were 4 bases for V and 3 bases for J; bases not matched to a gene: 6. The CDR3 sequence is CASSSSGGAVYEQYF. The CDR3 nucleotides are TGTGCCAGCAGCTCCAGCGGGGGGGCAGTCTACGAGCAGTACTTC.

The J gene is TRBJ1-2, the V gene TRBV3-1 (or the pseudogene TRBV3-2); TRBD1 matches at 10 bases. V shed 2 bases and J 4 bases; nucleotides not matched to a gene: 10. The CDR3 sequence is 17 residues long. Germline CDR1 LGHDT, CDR2 YNNKEL (reference sequence). The CDR3: CASSQRMTGGSSYGYTF. In DNA, the CDR3 is TGTGCCAGCAGCCAAAGAATGACAGGGGGCAGTAGCTATGGCTACACCTTC.

The count of this clone is one. The chain uses TRBV7-3 and TRBJ2-5; no clear D. CDR3 size: 14 residues. Looked up from germline, CDR1 is SGHTA and CDR2 is FQGTGA. Trimming stripped 1 base from V and 4 bases from J, with 10 bases between. The CDR3 DNA is TGTGCCAGCAGCTTAAACGTTGGAGTAGAGACCCAGTACTTC. It encodes CASSLNVGVETQYF.

The chain combines TRBV30 with TRBJ1-4; no clear D. The CDR3 spans 13 residues. The germline V and J ends were trimmed by 1 base and 6 bases, with 9 bases remaining between them. From germline, CDR1 is GTSNPN and CDR2 SVGIG (reference sequence). The CDR3 region has the DNA TGTGCCTGGAGTGCTCGACTCCATGAAAAACTGTTTTTT. This translates into CAWSARLHEKLFF.

The CDR3 DNA is TGTGCCAGCAGCCGACACACAGGGGGCAGAGCTTTCTTT. It specifies CASSRHTGGRAFF. The chain is built from TRBV7-9 and TRBJ1-1; 9 bases align to TRBD1. The CDR3 length is 13 residues. V lost 5 bases and J lost 10; bases outside the gene matches: 8. Germline-derived CDR1 and CDR2 are SEHNR and FQNEAQ (reference sequence).

V gene TRBV6-5 combines with J gene TRBJ1-1; 10 bases fit TRBD1. V lost 6 bases, J lost 4 bases, and 8 bases stayed unmatched. CDR3 length equals 15 residues. Germline assignment: CDR1 MNHEY and CDR2 SVGAGI. The CDR3, as DNA: TGTGCCAGCAGGCTGAGACAGGGGGCGGGCACTGAAGCTTTCTTT. Its translation: CASRLRQGAGTEAFF.

This clone was seen only once. The gene calls are TRBV7-2 and TRBJ2-1; 8 positions match TRBD1. Trimming removed 3 bases from V and 7 bases from J; junction bases left unmatched: 8. The CDR3 has 15 residues. CDR1 is SGHTA, CDR2 FQGNSA, per germline. Written as DNA, the CDR3 is TGTGCCAGCAGCTTTTGGTACAGGGGGAGGAATGAGCAGTTCTTC. Its translation is CASSFWYRGRNEQFF.

V usage is TRBV5-4 and J usage is TRBJ2-1; a weak D match, TRBD2 (6 bases). Germline values: CDR1 SGHNT, CDR2 YYREEE (reference sequence). The CDR3 length is 15 residues. Trimming took 4 bases from V and 4 from J, leaving 15 bases between them. The CDR3 DNA follows: TGTGCCAGCAGCCCTACAGCGGCGGGGTACAATGAGCAGTTCTTC. This sequence encodes CASSPTAAGYNEQFF.

In its sample, this clone was seen a few times. This sequence joins TRBV15 and TRBJ2-1; 9 bases match TRBD2. Germline V gene lookup returns CDR1 LNHNV and CDR2 YYDKDF (reference sequence). The CDR3 spans 16 residues. V lost 5 bases and J lost 4; bases outside the gene matches: 9. CDR3 region: CATSLGSGSSYNEQFF. The DNA of the CDR3 is TGTGCCACCAGCTTAGGTAGCGGGAGTTCTTACAATGAGCAGTTCTTC.

The gene calls are TRBV5-8 and TRBJ2-1; D is perhaps TRBD2 (5 bases). In germline, CDR1 is SGHTS, CDR2 YDEGEE. The V end lost 3 bases, the J end lost 10 bases, and 17 bases lay between the germline ends. This CDR3 has 14 residues. This CDR3 is CASSSRTGVHEQFF. CDR3 nucleotide sequence: TGTGCCAGCAGCTCCCGGACCGGGGTTCACGAGCAGTTCTTC.

The genes are TRBV13 and TRBJ1-1; perhaps TRBD1 as D (5 bases). CDR1 is PRHDT, CDR2 FYEKMQ, per germline (reference sequence). V shed 1 base and J shed 4 bases, with 13 bases lying between them. This CDR3 is 15 amino acids long. The CDR3 region has the DNA TGTGCCAGCAGCTTAGCTGGGGCGGCGACCACTGAAGCTTTCTTT. Protein product: CASSLAGAATTEAFF.

This clone was seen a single time. The chain employs TRBV5-4 and TRBJ2-1, with 9 bases that match TRBD2. The V segment lost 2 bases and the J segment 4 bases; nucleotides outside the gene matches: 7. Germline CDR1 is SGHNT and CDR2 is YYREEE (reference sequence). This CDR3 region has 16 residues. The CDR3: CASSFGGGAGYNEQFF. The DNA for the CDR3 is TGTGCCAGCAGCTTTGGCGGGGGGGCGGGTTACAATGAGCAGTTCTTC.

This clone showed up just once. This chain's CDR3 is CASNKGDSFYNEQFF. CDR3 nucleotide sequence: TGTGCCAGCAACAAAGGGGACTCCTTCTACAATGAGCAGTTCTTC. The chain is built from TRBV7-9 and TRBJ2-1, with a weak D call TRBD2 (6 bases). The germline V gene has CDR1 SEHNR and CDR2 FQNEAQ (reference sequence). There are 15 residues in the CDR3. Trimming left V 7 bases short and J 3 bases short, with 16 bases between.

The genes are TRBV27 and TRBJ2-6; D may be TRBD2 (5 bases). V lost 5 bases, J lost 0 bases, and 8 bases lay in between. The CDR3 loop spans 15 amino acids. CDR1 and CDR2 (germline): MNHEY, SMNVEV (reference sequence). CDR3 sequence reads: CASSRGFSGANVLTF. The DNA for the CDR3 is TGTGCCAGCAGTCGAGGGTTCTCTGGGGCCAACGTCCTGACTTTC.

The table lists this clone with a count of one. J is TRBJ2-1 and V is TRBV11-2, with 10 bases aligning to TRBD2. The germline V gene has CDR1 SGHAT and CDR2 FQNNGV. This CDR3 is 17 amino acids long. Germline trimming cut 5 bases from V and 8 bases from J; bases unmatched to any gene: 15. CDR3: CASSGRLAGPIVDEQFF. CDR3 DNA: TGTGCCAGCAGCGGCAGACTAGCGGGCCCGATAGTGGATGAGCAGTTCTTC.

The chain carries TRBV18 and TRBJ2-3, with unresolved D. The V gene lost 0 bases and the J gene lost 2 bases, with 15 bases spanning the gap. The CDR3 spans 17 residues. Germline V gene sequence: CDR1 KGHSH, CDR2 LQKENI. The CDR3 loop is CASSPPGRGAPTDTQYF. In DNA form, the CDR3 reads TGTGCCAGCTCACCACCAGGCCGCGGTGCACCCACAGATACGCAGTATTTT.

The rearrangement links TRBV2 to TRBJ2-1; TRBD2 matches at 10 bases. Germline values: CDR1 SNHLY, CDR2 FYNNEI. The CDR3 contains 15 residues. Trimming at V came to 8 bases and at J to 4 bases, leaving 8 bases not matched to a gene. CDR3 in amino acids: CASFQTSGSYNEQFF. CDR3 DNA: TGTGCCAGCTTCCAGACTAGCGGGTCGTACAATGAGCAGTTCTTC.

The gene calls are TRBV7-8 and TRBJ1-3; weak D call: TRBD1 (6 bases). The CDR3 loop spans 15 amino acids. Trimming left V 8 bases short and J 0 bases short, with 14 bases between. The V gene's germline CDR1 is SGHVS and CDR2 FQNEAQ. The CDR3 sequence: CASGRTGISGNTIYF. The DNA of the CDR3 is TGTGCCAGCGGACGCACAGGGATCTCTGGAAACACCATATATTTT.

V gene TRBV11-2 combines with J gene TRBJ1-1; possibly TRBD1 for D (5 bases). This CDR3 is 13 amino acids long. The germline gives CDR1 SGHAT, CDR2 FQNNGV. V lost 3 bases, J lost 0 bases, and 5 bases lay in between. Here the CDR3 reads CASSLTVNTEAFF. As DNA, the CDR3 is TGTGCCAGCAGCTTGACAGTGAACACTGAAGCTTTCTTT.

The V and J genes are TRBV5-6 and TRBJ2-4; 7 bases fit TRBD2. This CDR3 region has 13 residues. The V gene's germline CDR1 is SGHDT and CDR2 YYEEEE. The V and J ends lost 4 bases and 11 bases, in that order; junction bases with no gene match: 9. The CDR3 sequence: CASSPRLAGLQYF. DNA for the CDR3: TGTGCCAGCAGCCCAAGACTAGCCGGACTTCAGTACTTC. Full variable domain (remainder filled in from reference TRBV5-6 and TRBJ2-4): DAGVTQSPTHLIKTRGQQVTLRCSPKSGHDTVSWYQQALGQGPQFIFQYYEEEERQRGNFPDRFSGHQFPNYSSELNVNALLLGDSALYLCASSPRLAGLQYFGAGTRLSVL.

The rearrangement uses TRBV18 and TRBJ2-3; 9 nucleotides match TRBD1. The CDR3 is 14 residues long. Germline CDR1 and CDR2: KGHSH and LQKENI. With V trimmed by 3 bases and J by 4 bases, 2 bases remained unmatched. CDR3 in amino acids: CASSPGQGSDTQYF. The DNA for the CDR3 is TGTGCCAGCTCACCGGGACAGGGATCAGATACGCAGTATTTT.